This record covers a single T cell receptor (beta chain). Its antigen is undetermined. The CDR3 is 17 amino acids. Germline V CDR1 and CDR2: SGHRS, YFSETQ. Trimming cost V 0 bases and J 0 bases, with 16 bases left between them. The data are from a study of T cell responses to AZD1222 COVID-19 vaccine. In the study overall: Investigators merged groups given second doses at roughly 4 or roughly 12 weeks. Findings and caveats of the study: The study sampled repertoires only after the peak T cell response. The reported proportion of spike-specific TCRs targeting unmutated variant regions was nearly half.

Assay used: immunoSEQ multiplex PCR; TCRdb lists only in-frame clones, some missing. This sample has about 96,000 clones; roughly 90% occur once, and the top ten carry less than 3.5%. The receptor's source is an adult in good health. The specimen comprised peripheral blood, sampled on day 0 of AZD1222 vaccination. J is TRBJ2-7 and V is TRBV5-1, with unresolved D. The CDR3 is CASSLATDSESSYEQYF. The CDR3 nucleotides are TGCGCCAGCAGCTTGGCTACTGATTCCGAAAGCTCCTACGAGCAGTACTTC. Filled out from reference TRBV5-1 and TRBJ2-7, the complete variable domain reads KAGVTQTPRYLIKTRGQQVTLSCSPISGHRSVSWYQQTPGQGLQFLFEYFSETQRNKGNFPGRFSGRQFSNSRSEMNVSTLELGDSALYLCASSLATDSESSYEQYFGPGTRLTVT.